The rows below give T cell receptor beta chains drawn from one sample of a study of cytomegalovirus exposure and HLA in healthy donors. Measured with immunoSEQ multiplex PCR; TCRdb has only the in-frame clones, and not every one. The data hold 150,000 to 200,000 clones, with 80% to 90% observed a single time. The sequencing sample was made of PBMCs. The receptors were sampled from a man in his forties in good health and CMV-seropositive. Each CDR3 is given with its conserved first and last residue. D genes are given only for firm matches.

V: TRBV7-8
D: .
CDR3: CASSLGLRYYNEQFF

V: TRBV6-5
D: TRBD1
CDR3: CAIGQGRQPQHF

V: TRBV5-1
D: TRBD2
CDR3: CASSFLTSGDYEQYF

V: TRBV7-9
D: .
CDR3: CASSLAQGRGTDTQYF

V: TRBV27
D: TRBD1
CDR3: CASSSGGSGANGLTF

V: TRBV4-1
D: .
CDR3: CASSQGDLRPARDTQYF

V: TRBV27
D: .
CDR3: CASSTSNTGELFF

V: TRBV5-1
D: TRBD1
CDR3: CASSLEQGAYEQYF

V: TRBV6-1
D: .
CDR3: CASVLPHTQYF

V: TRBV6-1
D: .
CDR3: CASRPTGPNQPQHF

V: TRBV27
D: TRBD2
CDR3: CASQGLAGSNEQFF

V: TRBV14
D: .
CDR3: CASSEDVTVNEKLFF

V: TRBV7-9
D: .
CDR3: CASSLSAGNYGYTF

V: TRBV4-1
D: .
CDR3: CASSQDEVEREQFF

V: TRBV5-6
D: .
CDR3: CASSTGNEQYF

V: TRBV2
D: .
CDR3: CASSIIPQGNNYGYTF

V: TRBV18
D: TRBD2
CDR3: CASSPRAGVEETQYF

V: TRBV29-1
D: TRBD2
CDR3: CSVENESSGRVNTGELFF

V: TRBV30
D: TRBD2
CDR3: CAWRKWEGQTGELFF

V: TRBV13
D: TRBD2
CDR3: CASSFGTSGKWPPTDTQYF

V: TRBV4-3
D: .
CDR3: CASSLKLDGEQFF

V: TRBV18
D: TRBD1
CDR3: CASSIGQGNSGANVLTF

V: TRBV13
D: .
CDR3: CASSLRQGSTNEKLFF

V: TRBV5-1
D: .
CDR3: CASSFTGGNTIYF

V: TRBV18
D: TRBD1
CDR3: CASSPGQGAMNTEAFF

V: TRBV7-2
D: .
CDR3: CASSLFRDSTQETQYF

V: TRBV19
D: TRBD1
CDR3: CASRGQGRGGYTF

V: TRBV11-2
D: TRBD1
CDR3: CASSQWTGGTTNEKLFF

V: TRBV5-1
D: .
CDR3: CASSTLGTQETQYF

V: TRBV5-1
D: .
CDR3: CASSVTGDTNSPLHF

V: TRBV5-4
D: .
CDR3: CASSLENSYETQYF

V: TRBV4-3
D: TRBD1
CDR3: CASSQEDRPTEKLFF

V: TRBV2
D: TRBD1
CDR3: CAIPGAGGRGNYGYTF

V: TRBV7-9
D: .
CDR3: CASSPAYEQYF

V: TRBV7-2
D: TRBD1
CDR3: CASSQETGNGNEQYF

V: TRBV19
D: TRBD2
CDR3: CASSVRGGSHETQYF

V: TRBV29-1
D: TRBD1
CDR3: CSVSTGTGNTIYF

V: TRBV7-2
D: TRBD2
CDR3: CASSFQAGGEETQYF

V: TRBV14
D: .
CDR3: CASSQVGGRAFF

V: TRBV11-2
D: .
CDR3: CASSLTGEQFF

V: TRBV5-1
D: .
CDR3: CASSLGAGEQYF

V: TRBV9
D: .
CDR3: CASSAGGAANEKLFF

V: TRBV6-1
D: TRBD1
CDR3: CASIMQGARTEAFF

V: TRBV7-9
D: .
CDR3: CSSWGVVSSGANVLTF

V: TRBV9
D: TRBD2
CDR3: CASSAAAGGYNEQFF

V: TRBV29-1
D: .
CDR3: CSVRKPGTEAFF

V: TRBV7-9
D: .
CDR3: CASSLGVRGVGEQYF

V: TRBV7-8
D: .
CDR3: CASSLALSQPQHF